This TCR beta chain was captured by sequencing in a study of blood T cell repertoires in COVID-19. Study as a whole: Sources were T cells, B-cell-depleted T cells, or PBMCs; the material itself was cDNA or gDNA.

This clone was recorded once. Germline V CDR1 and CDR2: SGHNT, YYREEE (reference sequence). CDR3 length: 15 residues. Between the trimmed V and J ends, which lost 4 bases and 1 base, there was a span of 11 bases. In the authors' methods: Amplified reference gene primers provided the basis for estimating nucleated cell counts. Some clones are missing from TCRdb's copy, which holds only in-frame ones; the method was immunoSEQ multiplex PCR. Clone size and the V and J calls come from that table; the DNA yielded D and trimming. The table shows 250,000 or so clones, with around nine tenths occurring only once.

The V call is TRBV5-4, the J call TRBJ2-2; D unresolved. The TCR comes from a woman aged 40 to 50 who had recovered from COVID-19. Sequencing was done on a sample of peripheral blood. The CDR3 is CASSPAGENTGELFF. DNA for the CDR3: TGTGCCAGCAGCCCCGCTGGAGAGAACACCGGGGAGCTGTTTTTT.